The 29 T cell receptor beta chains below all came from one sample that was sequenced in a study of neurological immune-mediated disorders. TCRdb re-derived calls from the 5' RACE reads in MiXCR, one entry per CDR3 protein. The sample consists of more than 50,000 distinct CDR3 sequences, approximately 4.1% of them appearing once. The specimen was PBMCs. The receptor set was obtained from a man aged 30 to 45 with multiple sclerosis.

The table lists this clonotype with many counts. The CDR3 DNA is TGTGCCAGCAGCTTGCGGGGGGGCTCCTACAATGAGCAGTTCTTC. Protein sequence: CASSLRGGSYNEQFF. This chain links TRBV5-8 with TRBJ2-1, with 8 bases matching TRBD2. The CDR3 is 15 amino acids. The germline V gene has CDR1 SGHTS and CDR2 YDEGEE. Trimming at V came to 1 base and at J to 0 bases, leaving 0 bases not matched to a gene.

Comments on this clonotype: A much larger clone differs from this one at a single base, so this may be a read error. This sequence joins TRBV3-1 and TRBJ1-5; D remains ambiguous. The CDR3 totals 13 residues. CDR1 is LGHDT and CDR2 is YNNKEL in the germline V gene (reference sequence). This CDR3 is CASSQEKAQPQNF. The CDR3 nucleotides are TGTGCCAGCAGCCAAGAGAAAGCTCAGCCCCAGAATTTT.

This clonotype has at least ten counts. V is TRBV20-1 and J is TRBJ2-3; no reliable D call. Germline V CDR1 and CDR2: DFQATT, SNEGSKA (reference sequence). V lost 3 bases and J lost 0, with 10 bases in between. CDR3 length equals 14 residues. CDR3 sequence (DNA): TGCAGTGCTAGGCCGAGTTACAGCACAGATACGCAGTATTTT. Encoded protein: CSARPSYSTDTQYF.

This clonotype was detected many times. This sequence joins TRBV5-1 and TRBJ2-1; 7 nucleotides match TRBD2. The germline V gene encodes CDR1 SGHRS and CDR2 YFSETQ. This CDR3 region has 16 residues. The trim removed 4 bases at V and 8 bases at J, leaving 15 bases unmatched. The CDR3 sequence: CASSRPRGDPRDEQFF. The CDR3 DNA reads TGCGCCAGCAGCCGGCCACGGGGGGACCCCCGGGATGAGCAGTTCTTC.

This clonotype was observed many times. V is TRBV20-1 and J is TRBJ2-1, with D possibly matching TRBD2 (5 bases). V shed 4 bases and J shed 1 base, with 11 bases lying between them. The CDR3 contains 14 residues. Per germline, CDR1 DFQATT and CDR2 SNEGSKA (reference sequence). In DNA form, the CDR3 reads TGCAGTGCTACCCTGACTAAATCCTACAATGAGCAGTTCTTC. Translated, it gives CSATLTKSYNEQFF.

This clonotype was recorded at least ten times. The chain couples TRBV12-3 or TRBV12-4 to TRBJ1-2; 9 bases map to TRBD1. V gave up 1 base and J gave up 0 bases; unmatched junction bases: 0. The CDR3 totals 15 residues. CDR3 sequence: CASSLGTGANYGYTF. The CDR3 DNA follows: TGTGCCAGCAGTTTAGGGACAGGGGCTAACTATGGCTACACCTTC.

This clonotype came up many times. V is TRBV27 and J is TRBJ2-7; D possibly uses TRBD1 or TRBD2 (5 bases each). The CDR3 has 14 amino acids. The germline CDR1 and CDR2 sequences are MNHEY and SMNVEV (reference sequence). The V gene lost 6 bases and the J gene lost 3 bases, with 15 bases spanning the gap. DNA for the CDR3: TGTGCCAGCAGCCCCGGGACCGCGGGCTACGAGCAGTACTTC. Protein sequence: CASSPGTAGYEQYF.

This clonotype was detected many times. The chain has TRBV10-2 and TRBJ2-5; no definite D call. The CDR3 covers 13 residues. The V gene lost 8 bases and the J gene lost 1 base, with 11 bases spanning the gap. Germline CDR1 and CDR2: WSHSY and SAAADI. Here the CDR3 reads CASESLLQETQYF. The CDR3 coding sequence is TGCGCCAGCGAAAGCTTGCTCCAAGAGACCCAGTACTTC.

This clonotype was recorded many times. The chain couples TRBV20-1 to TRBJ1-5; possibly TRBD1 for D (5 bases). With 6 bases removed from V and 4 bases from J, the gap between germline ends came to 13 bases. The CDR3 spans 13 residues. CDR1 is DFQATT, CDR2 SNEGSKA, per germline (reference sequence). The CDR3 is CSAVGGNNQPQHF. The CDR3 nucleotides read TGCAGTGCCGTCGGGGGGAATAATCAGCCCCAGCATTTT.

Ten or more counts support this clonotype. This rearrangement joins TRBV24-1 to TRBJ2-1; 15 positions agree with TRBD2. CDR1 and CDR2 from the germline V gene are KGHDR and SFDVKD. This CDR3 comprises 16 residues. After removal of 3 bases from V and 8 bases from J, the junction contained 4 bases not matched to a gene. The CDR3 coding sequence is TGTGCCACCAGTGATCCCGGACTAGCGGGGGGGGATGAGCAGTTCTTC. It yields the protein CATSDPGLAGGDEQFF.

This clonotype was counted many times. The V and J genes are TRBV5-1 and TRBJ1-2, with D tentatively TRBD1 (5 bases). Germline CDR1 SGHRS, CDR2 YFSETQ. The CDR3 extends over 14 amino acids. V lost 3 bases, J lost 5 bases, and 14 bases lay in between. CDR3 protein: CASSSPGGAYGYTF. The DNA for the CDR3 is TGCGCCAGCAGCTCCCCCGGCGGGGCTTATGGCTACACCTTC. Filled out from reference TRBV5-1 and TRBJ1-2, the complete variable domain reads KAGVTQTPRYLIKTRGQQVTLSCSPISGHRSVSWYQQTPGQGLQFLFEYFSETQRNKGNFPGRFSGRQFSNSRSEMNVSTLELGDSALYLCASSSPGGAYGYTFGSGTRLTVV.

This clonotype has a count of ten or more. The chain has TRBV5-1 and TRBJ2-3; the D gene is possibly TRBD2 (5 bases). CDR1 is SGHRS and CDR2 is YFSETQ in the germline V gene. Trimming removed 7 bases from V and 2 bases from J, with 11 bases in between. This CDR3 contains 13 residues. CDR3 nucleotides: TGCGCCAGCGGCGGAGGTGACACAGATACGCAGTATTTT. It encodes CASGGGDTDTQYF. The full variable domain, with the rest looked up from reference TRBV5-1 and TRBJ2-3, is KAGVTQTPRYLIKTRGQQVTLSCSPISGHRSVSWYQQTPGQGLQFLFEYFSETQRNKGNFPGRFSGRQFSNSRSEMNVSTLELGDSALYLCASGGGDTDTQYFGPGTRLTVL.

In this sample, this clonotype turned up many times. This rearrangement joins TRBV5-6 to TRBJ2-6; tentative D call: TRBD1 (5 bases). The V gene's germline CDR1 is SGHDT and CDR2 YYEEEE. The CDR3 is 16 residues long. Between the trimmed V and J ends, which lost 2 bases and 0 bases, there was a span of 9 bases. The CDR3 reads CASSLQVSSGANVLTF. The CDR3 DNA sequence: TGTGCCAGCAGCTTACAGGTTAGCTCTGGGGCCAACGTCCTGACTTTC. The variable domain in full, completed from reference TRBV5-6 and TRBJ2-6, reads DAGVTQSPTHLIKTRGQQVTLRCSPKSGHDTVSWYQQALGQGPQFIFQYYEEEERQRGNFPDRFSGHQFPNYSSELNVNALLLGDSALYLCASSLQVSSGANVLTFGAGSRLTVL.

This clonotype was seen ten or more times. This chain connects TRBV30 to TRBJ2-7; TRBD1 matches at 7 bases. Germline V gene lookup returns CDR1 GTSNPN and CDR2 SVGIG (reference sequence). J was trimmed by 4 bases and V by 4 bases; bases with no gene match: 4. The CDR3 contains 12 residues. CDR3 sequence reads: CAWTLTGYEQYF. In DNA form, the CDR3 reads TGTGCCTGGACCCTGACAGGGTACGAGCAGTACTTC.

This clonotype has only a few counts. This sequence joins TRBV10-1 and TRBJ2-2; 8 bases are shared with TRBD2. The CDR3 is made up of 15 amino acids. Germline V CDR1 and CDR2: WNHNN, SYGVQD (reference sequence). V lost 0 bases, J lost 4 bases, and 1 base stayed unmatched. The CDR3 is CASSESTSGTGELFF. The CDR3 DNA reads TGCGCCAGCAGTGAGTCAACTAGCGGCACCGGGGAGCTGTTTTTT.

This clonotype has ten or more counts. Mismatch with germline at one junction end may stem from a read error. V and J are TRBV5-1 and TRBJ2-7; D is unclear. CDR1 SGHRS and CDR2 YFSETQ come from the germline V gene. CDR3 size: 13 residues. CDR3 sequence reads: CSPAAWKFNEQYF. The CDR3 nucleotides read TGTAGCCCCGCAGCTTGGAAATTTAACGAGCAGTACTTC.

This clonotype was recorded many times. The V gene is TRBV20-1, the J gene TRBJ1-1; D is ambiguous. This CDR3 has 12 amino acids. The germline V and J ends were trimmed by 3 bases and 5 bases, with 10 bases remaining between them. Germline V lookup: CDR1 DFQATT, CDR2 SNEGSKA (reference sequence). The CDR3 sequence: CSASPGWTEAFF. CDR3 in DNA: TGCAGTGCTAGCCCGGGGTGGACTGAAGCTTTCTTT.

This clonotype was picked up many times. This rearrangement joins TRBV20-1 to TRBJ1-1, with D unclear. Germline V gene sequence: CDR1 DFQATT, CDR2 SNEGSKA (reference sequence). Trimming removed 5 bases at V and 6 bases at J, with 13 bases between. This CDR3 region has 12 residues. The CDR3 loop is CSALIGLAEAFF. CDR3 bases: TGCAGTGCTCTGATTGGGTTGGCTGAAGCTTTCTTT.

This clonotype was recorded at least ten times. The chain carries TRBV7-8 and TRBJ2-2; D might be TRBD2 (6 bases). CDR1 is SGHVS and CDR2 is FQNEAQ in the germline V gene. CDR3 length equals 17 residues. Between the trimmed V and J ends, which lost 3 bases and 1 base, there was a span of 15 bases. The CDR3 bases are TGTGCCAGCAGCTTGCACCGGGGGTCCAGGAACACCGGGGAGCTGTTTTTT. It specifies CASSLHRGSRNTGELFF.

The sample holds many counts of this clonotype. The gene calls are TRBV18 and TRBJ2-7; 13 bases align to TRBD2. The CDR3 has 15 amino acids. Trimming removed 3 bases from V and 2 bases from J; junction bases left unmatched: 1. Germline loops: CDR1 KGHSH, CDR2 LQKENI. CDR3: CASSPTSGGTYEQYF. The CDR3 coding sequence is TGTGCCAGCTCACCGACTAGCGGGGGGACCTACGAGCAGTACTTC.

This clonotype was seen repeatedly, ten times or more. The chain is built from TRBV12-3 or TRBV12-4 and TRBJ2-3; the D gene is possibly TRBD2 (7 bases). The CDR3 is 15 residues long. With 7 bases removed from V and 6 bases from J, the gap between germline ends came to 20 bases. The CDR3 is CASTYSLGGRDTQYF. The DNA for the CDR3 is TGTGCCAGCACCTACTCCCTCGGGGGGCGGGATACGCAGTATTTT.

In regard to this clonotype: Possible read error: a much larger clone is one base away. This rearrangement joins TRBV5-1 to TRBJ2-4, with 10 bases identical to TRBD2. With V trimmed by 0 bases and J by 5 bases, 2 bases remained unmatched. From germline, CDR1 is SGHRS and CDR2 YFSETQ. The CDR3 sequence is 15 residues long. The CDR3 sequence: CASSLELAGENIQYF. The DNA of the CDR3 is TGCGCCAGCAGCTTGGAGCTAGCGGGGGAAAACATTCAGTACTTC.

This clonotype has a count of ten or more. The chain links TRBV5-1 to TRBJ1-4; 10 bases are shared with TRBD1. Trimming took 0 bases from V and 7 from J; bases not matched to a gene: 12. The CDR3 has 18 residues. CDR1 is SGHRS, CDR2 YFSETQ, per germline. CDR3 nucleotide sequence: TGCGCCAGCAGCTTGGATTCTGGACAGGGGGTTGTCGGTGAAAAACTGTTTTTT. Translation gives CASSLDSGQGVVGEKLFF.

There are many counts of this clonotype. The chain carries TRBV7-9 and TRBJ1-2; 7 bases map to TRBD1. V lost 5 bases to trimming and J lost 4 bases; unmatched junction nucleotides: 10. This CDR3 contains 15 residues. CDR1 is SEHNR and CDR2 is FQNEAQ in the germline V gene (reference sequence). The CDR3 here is CASSTRDSKIYGYTF. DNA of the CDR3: TGTGCCAGCAGCACCCGGGACAGCAAGATCTATGGCTACACCTTC. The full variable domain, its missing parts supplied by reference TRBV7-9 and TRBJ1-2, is DTGVSQNPRHKITKRGQNVTFRCDPISEHNRLYWYRQTLGQGPEFLTYFQNEAQLEKSRLLSDRFSAERPKGSFSTLEIQRTEQGDSAMYLCASSTRDSKIYGYTFGSGTRLTVV.

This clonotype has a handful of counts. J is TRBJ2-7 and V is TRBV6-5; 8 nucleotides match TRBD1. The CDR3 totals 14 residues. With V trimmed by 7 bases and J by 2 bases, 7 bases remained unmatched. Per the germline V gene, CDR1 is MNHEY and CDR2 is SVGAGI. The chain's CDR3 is CASKETGGPYEQYF. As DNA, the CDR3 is TGTGCCAGCAAGGAAACAGGGGGACCCTACGAGCAGTACTTC.

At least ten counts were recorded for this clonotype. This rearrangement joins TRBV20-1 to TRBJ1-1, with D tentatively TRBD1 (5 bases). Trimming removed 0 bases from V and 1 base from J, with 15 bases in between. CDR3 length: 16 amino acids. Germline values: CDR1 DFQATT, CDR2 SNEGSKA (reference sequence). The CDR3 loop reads CSARDSVGGQNTEAFF. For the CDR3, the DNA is TGCAGTGCTAGAGATTCGGTAGGAGGACAGAACACTGAAGCTTTCTTT.

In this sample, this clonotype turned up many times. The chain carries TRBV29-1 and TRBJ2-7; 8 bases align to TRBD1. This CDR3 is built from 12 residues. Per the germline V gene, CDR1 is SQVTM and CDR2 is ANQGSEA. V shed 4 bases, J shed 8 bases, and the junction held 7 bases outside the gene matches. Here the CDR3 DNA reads TGCAGCGTTGGAGGACAGGGAGAAAAGCAGTACTTC. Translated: CSVGGQGEKQYF.

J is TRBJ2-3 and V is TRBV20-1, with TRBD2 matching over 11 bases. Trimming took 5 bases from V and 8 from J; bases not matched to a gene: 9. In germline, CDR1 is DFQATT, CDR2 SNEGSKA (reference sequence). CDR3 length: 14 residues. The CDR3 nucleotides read TGCAGTGCTTATAGCGGGGGGGGGTTTGGTACGCAGTATTTT. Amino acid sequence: CSAYSGGGFGTQYF.

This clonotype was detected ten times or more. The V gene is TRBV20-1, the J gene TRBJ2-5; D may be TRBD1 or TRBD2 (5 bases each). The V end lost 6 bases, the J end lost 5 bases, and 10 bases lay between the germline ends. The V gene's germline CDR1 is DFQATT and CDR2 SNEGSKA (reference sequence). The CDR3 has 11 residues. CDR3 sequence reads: CSALGTETQYF. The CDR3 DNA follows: TGCAGTGCCCTGGGGACGGAGACCCAGTACTTC.